The present entry profiles one T cell receptor (beta chain) with its context. Its antigen remains unknown. The germline gene is not matched at one end of the junction; a read error may be the cause. The CDR3 is 18 amino acids. Germline-derived CDR1 and CDR2 are MNHNS and SASEGT. The sample originates from a study of cytotoxic CD8 clonotypes in ibrutinib-treated CLL. Findings of the study overall: Clonality was higher at ibrutinib response and returned toward baseline at progression. Sustained-remission and progressing patients' sampling times differed.

Produced via immunoSEQ multiplex PCR; TCRdb's table is partial and in-frame only. The data hold fewer than 300,000 clones, with about 72% observed a single time. Specimen: PBMCs, collected at disease progression, from a patient treated with ibrutinib. The clonotype originates from a human donor with chronic lymphocytic leukemia. The J gene is TRBJ2-7, the V gene TRBV6-1; 16 bases are shared with TRBD2. CDR3 in DNA: TGTGCCATCAGTGAGCCCCCCGGGACTAGCGGGAGGGCCAATGAGCAGTACTTC. This codes for CAISEPPGTSGRANEQYF.